This T cell receptor (beta chain) was captured by sequencing in a study of cytomegalovirus exposure and HLA in healthy donors. Regarding the study as a whole: With later analysis, a missense DCLRE1C variant became linked to TCR beta V- and J-gene trimming. In all likelihood, a cluster of highly shared sequence variants was a sequencing artifact. In a later analysis, compared with equally common non-associated chains, HLA-associated beta chains were more expanded.

Concerning this clone itself: Antigen unknown. The sample carries other DNA sequences with the same CDR3.

The ends lost 6 bases at V and 4 bases at J; junction bases unmatched: 8. The CDR3 runs 15 residues. Germline V CDR1 and CDR2: SNHLY, FYNNEI. Though probably carrying unrecorded immune exposures, donors were nominally healthy at sampling. PCR employed 60 Vbeta and 13 Jbeta primers. Sequencing was performed with immunoSEQ multiplex PCR; in TCRdb, only in-frame clones are kept and a portion is missing. The data show approximately 220,000 clones, with over 65% seen just once and 0.63% held by the top ten. This chain joins TRBV2 and TRBJ1-1; 10 nucleotides line up with TRBD1. The sample taken for sequencing was PBMCs. The sequence came from a man in his late teens or twenties in good health and CMV-seronegative. CDR3 in DNA: TGTGCCAGCAGGAGACAGGGGGCGAGTGGCACTGAAGCTTTCTTT. Its translation: CASRRQGASGTEAFF.